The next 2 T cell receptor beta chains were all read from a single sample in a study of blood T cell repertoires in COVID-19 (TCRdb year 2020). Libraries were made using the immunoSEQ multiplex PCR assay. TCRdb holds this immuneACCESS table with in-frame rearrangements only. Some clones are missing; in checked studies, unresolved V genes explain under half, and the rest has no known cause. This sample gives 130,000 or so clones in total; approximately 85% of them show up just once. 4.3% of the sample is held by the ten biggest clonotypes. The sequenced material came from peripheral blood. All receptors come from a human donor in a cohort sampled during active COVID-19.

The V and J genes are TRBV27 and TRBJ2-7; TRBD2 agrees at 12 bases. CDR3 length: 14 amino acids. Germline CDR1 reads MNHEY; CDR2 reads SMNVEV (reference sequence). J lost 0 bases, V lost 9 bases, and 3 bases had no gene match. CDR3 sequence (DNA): TGTGCCAGTGTGGGACTAGCGGGCTCCTACGAGCAGTACTTC. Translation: CASVGLAGSYEQYF.

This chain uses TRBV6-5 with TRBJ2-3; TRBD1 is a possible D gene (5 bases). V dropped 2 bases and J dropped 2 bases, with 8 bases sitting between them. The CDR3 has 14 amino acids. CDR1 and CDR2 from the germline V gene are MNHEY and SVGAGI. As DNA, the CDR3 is TGTGCCAGCAGTTACGACAGACCCACAGATACGCAGTATTTT. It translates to CASSYDRPTDTQYF.